This entry lists 21 T cell receptor beta chains sequenced from one sample in a study of PD-1 blockade in classical Hodgkin lymphoma. Time point denoted: cycle 4 day 1 (C4D1), after six to seven weeks of nivolumab. Each patient relapsed following autologous stem cell transplantation, and prior brentuximab vedotin exposure differed. Libraries were prepared by immunoSEQ multiplex PCR; TCRdb keeps only in-frame clonotypes and omits some of them. The table lists just under 45,000 clones, around three fifths of them singletons. The material sequenced was peripheral blood mononuclear cells (PBMCs), taken before the fourth cycle of nivolumab. Every receptor here comes from a human donor with classical Hodgkin lymphoma.

This clone was found once. The V call is TRBV28, the J call TRBJ1-2, with 7 bases lining up with TRBD1. Germline lookup yields CDR1 MDHEN and CDR2 SYDVKM. The CDR3 has 14 amino acids. V gave up 6 bases and J gave up 2 bases; unmatched junction bases: 6. The CDR3 DNA sequence: TGTGCCAGCAGCTGGGGACAGAAAAACTATGGCTACACCTTC. Translating gives CASSWGQKNYGYTF.

CDR3 in DNA: TGTGCCAGCAGTGAAGCAAGGTGGGGTCGTAGGTACGAGCAGTACTTC. Protein product: CASSEARWGRRYEQYF. The rearrangement joins TRBV2 to TRBJ2-7; unclear D gene. Between the trimmed V and J ends, which lost 0 bases and 4 bases, there was a span of 16 bases. Germline values: CDR1 SNHLY, CDR2 FYNNEI. The length of the CDR3 is 16 residues. Full variable domain (outside the CDR3, taken from reference TRBV2 and TRBJ2-7): EPEVTQTPSHQVTQMGQEVILRCVPISNHLYFYWYRQILGQKVEFLVSFYNNEISEKSEIFDDQFSVERPDGSNFTLKIRSTKLEDSAMYFCASSEARWGRRYEQYFGPGTRLTVT.

CDR3 in DNA: TGTGCCAGCAGTGAAGCTTACGGGACACTGGGGTATGGCTACACCTTC. This encodes CASSEAYGTLGYGYTF. V usage is TRBV6-1 and J usage is TRBJ1-2; perhaps TRBD1 as D (6 bases). V was cut by 0 bases and J by 5 bases, with 16 bases left in between. Germline lookup yields CDR1 MNHNS and CDR2 SASEGT. The CDR3 length is 16 residues.

The rearrangement joins TRBV7-2 to TRBJ1-2, with 10 bases lining up with TRBD1. Germline loops: CDR1 SGHTA, CDR2 FQGNSA. Trimming took 6 bases from V and 6 from J; bases not matched to a gene: 10. The CDR3 extends over 15 amino acids. The DNA of the CDR3 is TGTGCCAGCAGATCCGGGACAGGGGATCTGCATGGCTACACCTTC. This encodes CASRSGTGDLHGYTF.

The chain employs TRBV5-5 and TRBJ2-7; D may match TRBD1 or TRBD2 (5 bases each). Germline V gene lookup returns CDR1 SGHKS and CDR2 YYEKEE (reference sequence). The CDR3 extends over 15 amino acids. V was cut by 0 bases and J by 2 bases, with 12 bases left in between. The CDR3 protein is CASSLVGTPPYEQYF. The CDR3 DNA is TGTGCCAGCAGCTTGGTGGGGACCCCACCCTACGAGCAGTACTTC.

This rearrangement joins TRBV4-3 to TRBJ2-3; 9 bases line up with TRBD2. V lost 5 bases to trimming and J lost 2 bases; unmatched junction nucleotides: 5. Germline loops: CDR1 LGHNA, CDR2 YSLEER. CDR3 length: 15 residues. In DNA form, the CDR3 reads TGCGCCAGCAGCTATCTAGCGGGGAACACAGATACGCAGTATTTT. Protein product: CASSYLAGNTDTQYF.

This clone was observed at least ten times. This rearrangement joins TRBV7-9 to TRBJ2-6; TRBD1 might be the D (6 bases). The CDR3 has 16 residues. Germline V gene lookup returns CDR1 SEHNR and CDR2 FQNEAQ (reference sequence). Trimming pared 0 bases from V and 0 bases from J, leaving 6 bases between. The CDR3 reads CASSLARGSGANVLTF. The CDR3 DNA is TGTGCCAGCAGCTTAGCCAGGGGCTCTGGGGCCAACGTCCTGACTTTC.

This sequence joins TRBV11-2 and TRBJ1-2; 9 nucleotides line up with TRBD1. From germline, CDR1 is SGHAT and CDR2 FQNNGV. The ends lost 5 bases at V and 8 bases at J; junction bases unmatched: 9. This CDR3 is built from 14 residues. CDR3 DNA: TGTGCCAGCAGCCCGGAGCGGACAGGGGAAGGCTACACCTTC. Translating it yields CASSPERTGEGYTF.

This chain links TRBV30 with TRBJ1-5; TRBD1 matches at 10 bases. CDR3 length: 19 amino acids. V lost 2 bases to trimming and J lost 4 bases; unmatched junction nucleotides: 17. Germline V gene sequence: CDR1 GTSNPN, CDR2 SVGIG (reference sequence). The CDR3 DNA follows: TGTGCCTGGAGTCGACGGAGGGGACAGGGGATGTATGGGAATCAGCCCCAGCATTTT. Its translation is CAWSRRRGQGMYGNQPQHF.

The gene calls are TRBV5-1 and TRBJ2-5; D not resolved. The V gene lost 1 base and the J gene lost 5 bases, with 15 bases spanning the gap. The germline V gene has CDR1 SGHRS and CDR2 YFSETQ. This CDR3 has 15 amino acids. Written as DNA, the CDR3 is TGCGCCAGCAGCTTGTATATCGCACATCGGGAGACCCAGTACTTC. This translates into CASSLYIAHRETQYF.

Only a few counts were recorded for this clone. The chain joins TRBV7-2 to TRBJ1-6; D might be TRBD1 (5 bases). Germline V gene lookup returns CDR1 SGHTA and CDR2 FQGNSA. This CDR3 is 14 amino acids long. The V gene lost 5 bases and the J gene lost 10 bases, with 15 bases spanning the gap. In DNA form, the CDR3 reads TGTGCCAGCAGCCTATGGACCGGGGGGTCACCCCTCCACTTT. This gives the protein CASSLWTGGSPLHF.

The chain employs TRBV2 and TRBJ1-4; 7 bases agree with TRBD1. This CDR3 has 15 residues. Germline trimming cut 7 bases from V and 7 bases from J; bases unmatched to any gene: 12. CDR1 SNHLY and CDR2 FYNNEI come from the germline V gene. The DNA for the CDR3 is TGTGCCAGCAACAAATTCGAGGGGGCGGGTGAAAAACTGTTTTTT. Translated, it gives CASNKFEGAGEKLFF.

The chain joins TRBV7-2 to TRBJ2-7; 8 bases are a match to TRBD1. Germline CDR1 and CDR2: SGHTA and FQGNSA. Trimming cost V 4 bases and J 5 bases; bases outside gene matches: 7. The CDR3 totals 14 residues. CDR3 sequence: CASSSRRGRNEQYF. As DNA, the CDR3 is TGTGCCAGCAGCTCCCGCAGGGGGCGCAACGAGCAGTACTTC.

There are a few counts of this clone. This sequence joins TRBV4-1 and TRBJ1-3; D may be TRBD1 (6 bases). Germline V gene data show CDR1 as MGHRA and CDR2 as YSYEKL. The germline V and J ends were trimmed by 0 bases and 4 bases, with 13 bases remaining between them. The CDR3 is 16 residues long. CDR3 protein: CASSQDGPGAGNTIYF. For the CDR3, the DNA is TGCGCCAGCAGCCAAGACGGTCCGGGGGCGGGAAACACCATATATTTT.

The chain recombines TRBV19 with TRBJ1-1; 12 bases match TRBD1. Germline CDR1 LNHDA, CDR2 SQIVND (reference sequence). The CDR3 extends over 17 amino acids. The V and J ends lost 5 bases and 3 bases, in that order; junction bases with no gene match: 10. CDR3 DNA sequence: TGTGCCAGTAGTCTCGGGACAGGGGGCGCGGTGGACACTGAAGCTTTCTTT. Translating it yields CASSLGTGGAVDTEAFF.

A word on this clone: In the same sample, other DNA sequences code for this CDR3. The V and J genes are TRBV19 and TRBJ1-1; TRBD1 matches 12 bases. The CDR3 sequence is 13 residues long. Germline V lookup: CDR1 LNHDA, CDR2 SQIVND (reference sequence). Trimming cost V 6 bases and J 9 bases; bases outside gene matches: 5. The CDR3 DNA sequence: TGTGCCAGTAGGGGACAGGGGGCGCTTAAAGCTTTCTTT. Protein product: CASRGQGALKAFF.

The chain couples TRBV4-3 to TRBJ2-2; TRBD2 might be the D (5 bases). The V gene lost 4 bases and the J gene lost 2 bases, with 17 bases spanning the gap. Germline V gene sequence: CDR1 LGHNA, CDR2 YSLEER. The CDR3 extends over 17 amino acids. The CDR3 reads CASSLYTGNSNTGELFF. The CDR3, as DNA: TGCGCCAGCAGCCTATACACGGGGAACTCTAACACCGGGGAGCTGTTTTTT.

The genes are TRBV5-6 and TRBJ2-7; D possibly uses TRBD1 or TRBD2 (7 bases each). The germline V gene has CDR1 SGHDT and CDR2 YYEEEE. This CDR3 region has 16 residues. Trimming took off 5 bases at V and 1 base at J, with 19 bases between the two ends. The CDR3 here is CASRLSGTASSYEQYF. CDR3 DNA: TGTGCCAGCAGGTTAAGCGGGACAGCCAGTTCCTACGAGCAGTACTTC.

This clone appeared once. The chain is built from TRBV5-1 and TRBJ1-4, with TRBD1 matching over 7 bases. V shed 3 bases, J shed 5 bases, and the junction held 7 bases outside the gene matches. The CDR3 runs to 15 residues. Per the germline V gene, CDR1 is SGHRS and CDR2 is YFSETQ. CDR3 sequence: CASSSDRALNEKLFF. In nucleotides, the CDR3 is TGCGCCAGCAGCTCAGACAGGGCCCTCAATGAAAAACTGTTTTTT. Filled out from reference TRBV5-1 and TRBJ1-4, the complete variable domain reads KAGVTQTPRYLIKTRGQQVTLSCSPISGHRSVSWYQQTPGQGLQFLFEYFSETQRNKGNFPGRFSGRQFSNSRSEMNVSTLELGDSALYLCASSSDRALNEKLFFGSGTQLSVL.

J is TRBJ2-1 and V is TRBV27; D call uncertain. The CDR3 runs 15 residues. Germline V gene sequence: CDR1 MNHEY, CDR2 SMNVEV (reference sequence). V lost 5 bases and J 0 bases, leaving 11 bases between the germline ends. CDR3 sequence reads: CASSINPSSYNEQFF. The CDR3 bases are TGTGCCAGCAGTATAAACCCAAGCTCCTACAATGAGCAGTTCTTC.

This chain connects TRBV5-1 to TRBJ2-3; weak D call: TRBD1 (6 bases). The V gene lost 5 bases and the J gene lost 2 bases, with 15 bases spanning the gap. The V gene's germline CDR1 is SGHRS and CDR2 YFSETQ. The CDR3 runs 15 residues. This CDR3 is CASRQGQRFTDTQYF. The CDR3 bases are TGCGCCAGCAGACAAGGACAGAGGTTCACAGATACGCAGTATTTT.